This TCR beta chain was obtained from a study of T cell responses to AZD1222 COVID-19 vaccine. Study observations and caveats: Donor demographics were predominantly white British with a female majority; clonal diversity may be underestimated. The study found Spike-specific TCR breadth and depth rose after two AZD1222 doses. Repertoire samples came only from after the peak T cell response.

V was shortened by 3 bases and J by 7 bases, with 16 bases between the two germline ends. Germline CDR1 SGHNT, CDR2 YYREEE (reference sequence). CDR3 size: 14 residues. TCRdb's table, derived via immunoSEQ multiplex PCR, lists solely in-frame clones and lacks some. This sample has about 120,000 clones, with roughly 89% found just once. A note on this clone: Antigen specificity is unknown.

The chain recombines TRBV5-4 with TRBJ1-2, with no clear D. This TCR came from an adult in good health. Sequences were derived from peripheral blood, sampled on day 0 of AZD1222 vaccination. CDR3 DNA: TGTGCCAGCAGCTCCCTCGGATCGGGAGGTGGCTACACCTTC. Protein: CASSSLGSGGGYTF.